These 4 T cell receptor beta chains originate from one sample sequenced in a study of shared clonotypes between healthy human individuals. Libraries were prepared by immunoSEQ multiplex PCR; TCRdb keeps only in-frame clonotypes and omits some of them. The data contain over 700,000 clones, roughly two thirds of them singletons. The sample taken for sequencing was memory CD4+ T cells sorted from blood. Subset meaning: CD45RA-negative fraction. The source is a woman aged 25-40 years in good health.

V gene TRBV5-1 combines with J gene TRBJ1-1; D is possibly TRBD1 (6 bases). V was shortened by 4 bases and J by 1 base, with 14 bases between the two germline ends. Germline V gene sequence: CDR1 SGHRS, CDR2 YFSETQ. There are 15 residues in the CDR3. The CDR3 DNA reads TGCGCCAGCAGCAGAACCGGGACACCGAACACTGAAGCTTTCTTT. It yields the protein CASSRTGTPNTEAFF.

This chain joins TRBV7-9 and TRBJ1-1; D is uncertain. Deletions cut 6 bases from V and 3 bases from J, with 14 bases between. Germline assignment: CDR1 SEHNR and CDR2 FQNEAQ (reference sequence). This CDR3 spans 14 amino acids. CDR3 in DNA: TGTGCCAGCAGTTATCCGGGATCCTACACTGAAGCTTTCTTT. It is translated as CASSYPGSYTEAFF.

J is TRBJ2-1 and V is TRBV27, with 11 bases that match TRBD1. V lost 0 bases, J lost 9 bases, and 7 bases stayed unmatched. Germline-derived CDR1 and CDR2 are MNHEY and SMNVEV (reference sequence). The CDR3 runs 16 residues. As DNA, the CDR3 is TGTGCCAGCAGTTTATCGTGGACAGGGGGCGTCTCTGAGCAGTTCTTC. As protein: CASSLSWTGGVSEQFF.

The genes are TRBV7-8 and TRBJ1-5; D remains unclear. The V end was cut by 2 bases, the J end by 4 bases, with 15 bases between. The CDR3 has 16 residues. Germline-derived CDR1 and CDR2 are SGHVS and FQNEAQ. The CDR3 reads CASSLKGTGRNQPQHF. CDR3 nucleotide sequence: TGTGCCAGCAGCTTAAAGGGAACTGGCCGAAATCAGCCCCAGCATTTT.